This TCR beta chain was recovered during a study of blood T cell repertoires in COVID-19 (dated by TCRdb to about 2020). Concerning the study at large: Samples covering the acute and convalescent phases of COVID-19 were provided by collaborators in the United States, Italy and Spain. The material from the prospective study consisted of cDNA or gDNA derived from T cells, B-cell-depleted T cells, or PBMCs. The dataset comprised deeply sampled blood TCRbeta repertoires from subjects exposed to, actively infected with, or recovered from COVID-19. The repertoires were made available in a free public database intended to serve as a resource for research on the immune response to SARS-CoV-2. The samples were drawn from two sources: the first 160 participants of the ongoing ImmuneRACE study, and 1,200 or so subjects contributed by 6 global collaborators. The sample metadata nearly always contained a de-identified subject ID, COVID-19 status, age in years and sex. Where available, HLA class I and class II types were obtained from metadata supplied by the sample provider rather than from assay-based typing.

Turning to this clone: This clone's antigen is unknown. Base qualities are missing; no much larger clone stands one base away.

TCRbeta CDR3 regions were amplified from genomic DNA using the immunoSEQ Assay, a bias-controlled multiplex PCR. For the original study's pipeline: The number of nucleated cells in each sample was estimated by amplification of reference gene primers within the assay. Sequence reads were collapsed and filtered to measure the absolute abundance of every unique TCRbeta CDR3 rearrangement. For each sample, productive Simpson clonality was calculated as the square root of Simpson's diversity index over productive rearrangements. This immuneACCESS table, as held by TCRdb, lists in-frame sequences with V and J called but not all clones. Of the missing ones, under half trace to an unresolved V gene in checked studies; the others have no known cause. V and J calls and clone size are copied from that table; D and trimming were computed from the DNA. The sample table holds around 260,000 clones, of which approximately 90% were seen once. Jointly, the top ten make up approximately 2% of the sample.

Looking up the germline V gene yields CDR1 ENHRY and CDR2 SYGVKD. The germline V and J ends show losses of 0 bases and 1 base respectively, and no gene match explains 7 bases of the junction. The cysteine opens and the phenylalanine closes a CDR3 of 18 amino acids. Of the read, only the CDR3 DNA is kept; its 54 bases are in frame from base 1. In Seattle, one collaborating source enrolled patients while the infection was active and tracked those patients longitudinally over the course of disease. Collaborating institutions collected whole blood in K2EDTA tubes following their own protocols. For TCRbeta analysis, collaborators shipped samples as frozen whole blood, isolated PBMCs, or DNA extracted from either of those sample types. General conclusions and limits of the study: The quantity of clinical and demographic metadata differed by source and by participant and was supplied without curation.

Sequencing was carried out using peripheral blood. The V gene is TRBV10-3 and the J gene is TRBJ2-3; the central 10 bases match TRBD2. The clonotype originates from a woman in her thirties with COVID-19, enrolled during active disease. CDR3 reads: CAISESKREGQGTDTQYF. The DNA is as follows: TGTGCCATCAGTGAGTCAAAGCGGGAGGGCCAAGGCACAGATACGCAGTATTTT.